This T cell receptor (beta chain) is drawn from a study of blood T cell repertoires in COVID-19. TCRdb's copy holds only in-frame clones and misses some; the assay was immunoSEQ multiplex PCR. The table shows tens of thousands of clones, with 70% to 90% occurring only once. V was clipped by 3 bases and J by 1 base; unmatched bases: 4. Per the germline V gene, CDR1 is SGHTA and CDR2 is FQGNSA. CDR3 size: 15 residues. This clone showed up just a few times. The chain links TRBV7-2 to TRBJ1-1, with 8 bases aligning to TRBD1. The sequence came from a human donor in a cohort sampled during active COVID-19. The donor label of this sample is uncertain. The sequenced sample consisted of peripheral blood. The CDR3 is CASSLLGTGNTEAFF. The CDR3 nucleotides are TGTGCCAGCAGCTTGTTGGGGACAGGGAACACTGAAGCTTTCTTT.